A single sample is the source of the 17 T cell receptor beta chains below, sequenced in a study of cytomegalovirus exposure and HLA in healthy donors. Both 60 Vbeta primers and 13 Jbeta primers went into the PCR. Generated by immunoSEQ multiplex PCR, the TCRdb table keeps only in-frame clones and is missing some. In the table there are about 220,000 clones, approximately 82% of which are singletons. What was sequenced was PBMCs. The receptors come from a man between 18 and 35 years old in good health and CMV-seronegative.

The chain is built from TRBV19 and TRBJ1-2; no clear D gene. CDR1 is LNHDA, CDR2 SQIVND, per germline (reference sequence). The CDR3 contains 15 residues. Trimming took 5 bases from V and 0 from J, leaving 13 bases between them. DNA of the CDR3: TGTGCCAGTAGTCCCGAGGGAAGAGCTAACTATGGCTACACCTTC. As protein: CASSPEGRANYGYTF. Full variable domain (outside the CDR3, taken from reference TRBV19 and TRBJ1-2): DGGITQSPKYLFRKEGQNVTLSCEQNLNHDAMYWYRQDPGQGLRLIYYSQIVNDFQKGDIAEGYSVSREKKESFPLTVTSAQKNPTAFYLCASSPEGRANYGYTFGSGTRLTVV.

This CDR3 reads CASITGGTNYGYTF. CDR3 coding DNA: TGTGCCAGCATTACAGGGGGGACTAACTATGGCTACACCTTC. The rearrangement joins TRBV28 to TRBJ1-2; TRBD1 matches 8 bases. CDR1 is MDHEN and CDR2 is SYDVKM in the germline V gene. CDR3 length: 14 amino acids. V trimming: 7 bases; J trimming: 0 bases; junction bases outside the gene matches: 4.

This clone came up a few times. This chain connects TRBV7-2 to TRBJ2-3; D is uncertain. Germline V gene data show CDR1 as SGHTA and CDR2 as FQGNSA. The CDR3 totals 14 residues. The V and J ends lost 1 base and 4 bases respectively, with 9 bases between them. The CDR3 is CASSLGLKPDTQYF. The CDR3 nucleotides are TGTGCCAGCAGCTTAGGTCTTAAGCCAGATACGCAGTATTTT.

The J gene is TRBJ1-1, the V gene TRBV18; D is undetermined. Deletions cut 6 bases from V and 0 bases from J, with 11 bases between. The CDR3 runs to 14 residues. In germline, CDR1 is KGHSH, CDR2 LQKENI. CDR3 residues: CASSQTAMNTEAFF. CDR3 DNA: TGTGCCAGCTCCCAGACTGCAATGAACACTGAAGCTTTCTTT.

V gene TRBV2 combines with J gene TRBJ1-1, with 10 bases fitting TRBD1. The CDR3 loop spans 14 amino acids. Germline CDR1 and CDR2: SNHLY and FYNNEI. The trim removed 7 bases at V and 4 bases at J, leaving 6 bases unmatched. In DNA form, the CDR3 reads TGTGCCAGCACTCGGGACAGGGGAGGCACTGAAGCTTTCTTT. As protein: CASTRDRGGTEAFF.

V gene TRBV21-1 combines with J gene TRBJ2-7; the table's D call of TRBD2 was not tested on the DNA. TRBV21-1 is flagged as a pseudogene. This CDR3 is 13 amino acids long. The CDR3 DNA follows: TGTGCCAGCAGCCTCAACGGGGGTGACGAGCAGTACTTC. It encodes CASSLNGGDEQYF.

The chain uses TRBV7-3 and TRBJ2-3, with 10 nucleotides matching TRBD2. This CDR3 has 16 amino acids. The V and J ends lost 5 bases and 5 bases, in that order; junction bases with no gene match: 10. Germline-derived CDR1 and CDR2 are SGHTA and FQGTGA. CDR3 loop: CASSPSLAGGRDTQYF. For the CDR3, the DNA is TGTGCCAGCAGCCCAAGCTTAGCGGGAGGAAGAGATACGCAGTATTTT.

The chain employs TRBV2 and TRBJ1-5; D may be TRBD1 (5 bases). CDR1 is SNHLY, CDR2 FYNNEI, per germline. This CDR3 is built from 14 residues. V lost 6 bases to trimming and J lost 0 bases, with 9 bases between them. The CDR3 spells CASSQGPSNQPQHF. The CDR3 nucleotides are TGTGCCAGCAGCCAGGGTCCTAGCAATCAGCCCCAGCATTTT.

The chain has TRBV29-1 and TRBJ1-1; TRBD1 might be the D (6 bases). Trimming took 4 bases from V and 3 from J, leaving 9 bases between them. The CDR3 totals 12 residues. The germline V gene has CDR1 SQVTM and CDR2 ANQGSEA. CDR3 loop: CSVGRGYTEAFF. CDR3 coding DNA: TGCAGCGTTGGCAGGGGTTACACTGAAGCTTTCTTT.

The CDR3 DNA reads as TGTGCCAGCAGCTCACACAGGGGTGGCAATCAGCCCCAGCATTTT. Amino acid sequence: CASSSHRGGNQPQHF. V is TRBV7-9 and J is TRBJ1-5; 7 bases align to TRBD1. V dropped 4 bases and J dropped 2; count of bases not matched to a gene: 5. The CDR3 is 15 amino acids. CDR1 SEHNR and CDR2 FQNEAQ come from the germline V gene (reference sequence). The variable domain in full, with the rest retrieved from reference TRBV7-9 and TRBJ1-5, is DTGVSQNPRHKITKRGQNVTFRCDPISEHNRLYWYRQTLGQGPEFLTYFQNEAQLEKSRLLSDRFSAERPKGSFSTLEIQRTEQGDSAMYLCASSSHRGGNQPQHFGDGTRLSIL.

V gene TRBV13 combines with J gene TRBJ2-1, with 10 bases fitting TRBD1. The CDR3 spans 17 residues. V was clipped by 0 bases and J by 4 bases; unmatched bases: 6. Per the germline V gene, CDR1 is PRHDT and CDR2 is FYEKMQ (reference sequence). CDR3 protein: CASSLGIRTGGYNEQFF. The CDR3 DNA reads TGTGCCAGCAGCTTAGGAATTCGGACAGGGGGGTACAATGAGCAGTTCTTC.

The V call is TRBV10-1, the J call TRBJ2-7; TRBD2 matches 7 bases. This CDR3 comprises 12 residues. V was clipped by 8 bases and J by 0 bases; unmatched bases: 1. Germline V CDR1 and CDR2: WNHNN, SYGVQD (reference sequence). CDR3 nucleotides: TGCGCCAGCGGGGGGGACTCCTACGAGCAGTACTTC. This encodes CASGGDSYEQYF.

This rearrangement joins TRBV5-8 to TRBJ2-4; a weak D match, TRBD2 (6 bases). V lost 2 bases to trimming and J lost 7 bases, with 10 bases between them. CDR3 size: 13 residues. The germline gives CDR1 SGHTS, CDR2 YDEGEE. CDR3 bases: TGTGCCAGCAGCTTAGGAGGGAACAACATTCAGTACTTC. This translates into CASSLGGNNIQYF.

J is TRBJ2-5 and V is TRBV29-1, with a tentative D call TRBD1 (6 bases). The V gene's germline CDR1 is SQVTM and CDR2 ANQGSEA. V was shortened by 3 bases and J by 4 bases, with 9 bases between the two germline ends. CDR3 size: 12 residues. CDR3 nucleotides: TGCAGCGTTGACTCAGGGGTAGAGACCCAGTACTTC. Its protein product is CSVDSGVETQYF. The whole variable domain, filled in from reference TRBV29-1 and TRBJ2-5, reads SAVISQKPSRDICQRGTSLTIQCQVDSQVTMMFWYRQQPGQSLTLIATANQGSEATYESGFVIDKFPISRPNLTFSTLTVSNMSPEDSSIYLCSVDSGVETQYFGPGTRLLVL.

This clone was seen only a few times. CDR3: CAWSGPRTSGSRTDTQYF. DNA of the CDR3: TGTGCCTGGAGTGGCCCCCGGACTAGCGGGAGCCGCACAGATACGCAGTATTTT. This chain uses TRBV30 with TRBJ2-3; 13 bases are shared with TRBD2. Germline CDR1 GTSNPN, CDR2 SVGIG (reference sequence). The trim removed 1 base at V and 1 base at J, leaving 8 bases unmatched. The CDR3 is 18 amino acids. Full variable domain (missing parts from reference TRBV30 and TRBJ2-3): SQTIHQWPATLVQPVGSPLSLECTVEGTSNPNLYWYRQAAGRGLQLLFYSVGIGQISSEVPQNLSASRPQDRQFILSSKKLLLSDSGFYLCAWSGPRTSGSRTDTQYFGPGTRLTVL.

The chain is built from TRBV27 and TRBJ1-6; perhaps TRBD1 as D (5 bases). Germline V gene lookup returns CDR1 MNHEY and CDR2 SMNVEV (reference sequence). This CDR3 is 17 amino acids long. V gave up 4 bases and J gave up 0 bases, with 13 bases separating them. The CDR3 spells CASSSRQTSSYNSPLHF. For the CDR3, the DNA is TGTGCCAGCAGTTCCCGACAGACGAGCTCCTATAATTCACCCCTCCACTTT.

The V call is TRBV25-1, the J call TRBJ1-2; D might be TRBD1 (5 bases). V gave up 6 bases and J gave up 5 bases, with 16 bases separating them. Germline CDR1 MGHDK, CDR2 SYGVNS. This CDR3 region has 14 residues. The DNA for the CDR3 is TGTGCCAGCAGCCCGGGACTCCCTCGTTATGGCTACACCTTC. Residues: CASSPGLPRYGYTF.